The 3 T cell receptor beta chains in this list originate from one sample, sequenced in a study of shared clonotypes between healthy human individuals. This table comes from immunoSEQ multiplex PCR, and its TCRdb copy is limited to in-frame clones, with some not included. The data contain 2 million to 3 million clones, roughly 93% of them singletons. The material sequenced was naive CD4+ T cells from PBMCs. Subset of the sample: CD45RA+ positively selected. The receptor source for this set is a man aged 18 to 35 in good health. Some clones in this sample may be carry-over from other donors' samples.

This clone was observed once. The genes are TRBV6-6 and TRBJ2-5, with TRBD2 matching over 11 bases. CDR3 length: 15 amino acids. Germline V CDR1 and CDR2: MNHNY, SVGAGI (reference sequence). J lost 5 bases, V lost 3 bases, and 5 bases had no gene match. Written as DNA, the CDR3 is TGTGCCAGCAGTTATTCCGGACTAGCGGGCGAGACCCAGTACTTC. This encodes CASSYSGLAGETQYF.

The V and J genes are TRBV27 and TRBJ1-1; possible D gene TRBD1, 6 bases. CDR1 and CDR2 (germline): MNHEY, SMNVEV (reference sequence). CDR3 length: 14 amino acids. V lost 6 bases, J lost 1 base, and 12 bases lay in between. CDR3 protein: CASSIQGENTEAFF. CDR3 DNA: TGTGCCAGCAGCATACAGGGTGAGAACACTGAAGCTTTCTTT.

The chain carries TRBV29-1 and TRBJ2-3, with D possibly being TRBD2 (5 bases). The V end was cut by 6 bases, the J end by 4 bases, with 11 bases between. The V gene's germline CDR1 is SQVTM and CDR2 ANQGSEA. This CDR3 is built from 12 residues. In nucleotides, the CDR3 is TGCAGCGTGGCGGGTTCCCCAGATACGCAGTATTTT. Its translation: CSVAGSPDTQYF.